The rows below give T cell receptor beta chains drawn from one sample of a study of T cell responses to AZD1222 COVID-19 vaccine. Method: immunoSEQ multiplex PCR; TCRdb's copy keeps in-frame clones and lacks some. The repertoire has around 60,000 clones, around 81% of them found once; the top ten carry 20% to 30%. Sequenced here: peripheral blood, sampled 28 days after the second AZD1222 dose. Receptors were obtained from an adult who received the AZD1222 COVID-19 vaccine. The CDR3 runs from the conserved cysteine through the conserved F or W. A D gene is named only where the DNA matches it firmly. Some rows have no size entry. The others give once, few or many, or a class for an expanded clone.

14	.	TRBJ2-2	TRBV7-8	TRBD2	TGTGCCGGACTAAGCGGGAGGGGCACCGGGGAGCTGTTTTTT	CAGLSGRGTGELFF
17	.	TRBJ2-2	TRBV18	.	TGTGCCAGCTCACCTCGTTTGGTTCTGGATCTCGGCGGGGAGCTGTTTTTT	CASSPRLVLDLGGELFF
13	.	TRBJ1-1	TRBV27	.	TGTGCCAGCAGCCTTTCCCGGACCGCCCTAGCTTTCTTT	CASSLSRTALAFF
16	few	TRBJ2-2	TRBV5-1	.	TGCGCCAGCAGTCCTCTCGGTCCAGCGAACACCGGGGAGCTGTTTTTT	CASSPLGPANTGELFF
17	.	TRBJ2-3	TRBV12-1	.	TGTGCCAGCCGCCCCGGGACAGGGGGTCATAGGGGAGATACGCAGTATTTT	CASRPGTGGHRGDTQYF
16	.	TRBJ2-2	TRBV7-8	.	TGTGCCAGCAGCTTAGGATTCCCCAAGGGGACCGGGGAGCTGTTTTTT	CASSLGFPKGTGELFF
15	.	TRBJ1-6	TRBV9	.	TGTGCCAGCAGCGTAGGGGGAAAAGGGTTATCACCCCTCCACTTT	CASSVGGKGLSPLHF
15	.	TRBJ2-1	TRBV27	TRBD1	TGTGCCAGCAGTTCGGACAGGGGTTCCTACAATGAGCAGTTCTTC	CASSSDRGSYNEQFF
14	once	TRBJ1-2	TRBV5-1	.	TGCGCCAGCACCCCCGGGACGTCTAACTATGGCTACACCTTC	CASTPGTSNYGYTF
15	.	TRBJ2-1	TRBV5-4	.	TGTGCCAGCAGCCCCACCTGGGGGTTATACAATGAGCAGTTCTTC	CASSPTWGLYNEQFF
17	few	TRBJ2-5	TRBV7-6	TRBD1	TGTGCCAGCAGCTTAACCTCTCTACGGGACAGGGAAGAGACCCAGTACTTC	CASSLTSLRDREETQYF
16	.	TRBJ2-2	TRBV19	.	TGTGCCAGTAGTATTTTAGGCACCACGAACACCGGGGAGCTGTTTTTT	CASSILGTTNTGELFF
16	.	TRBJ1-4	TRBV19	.	TGTGCCAGTAGTATATCCGGGAGGGGCACTAATGAAAAACTGTTTTTT	CASSISGRGTNEKLFF
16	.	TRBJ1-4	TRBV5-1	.	TGCGCCAGCAGCTGGAAAGGGACCACGAATAATGAAAAACTGTTTTTT	CASSWKGTTNNEKLFF
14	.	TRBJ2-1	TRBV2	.	TGTGCCAGCAGTGAGGGATTCGTTTACAATGAGCAGTTCTTC	CASSEGFVYNEQFF
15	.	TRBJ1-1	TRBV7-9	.	TGTGCCAGCAGCTTATTCGGGGGGATGAACACTGAAGCTTTCTTT	CASSLFGGMNTEAFF
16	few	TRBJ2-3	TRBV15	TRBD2	TGTGCCACCAGACCGGGGGGGGAAAGGGGCACAGATACGCAGTATTTT	CATRPGGERGTDTQYF
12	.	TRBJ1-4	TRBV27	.	TGTGCCAGCAGTTTACTCGACGGAAAACTGTTTTTT	CASSLLDGKLFF
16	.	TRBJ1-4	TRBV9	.	TGTGCCAGCAGCGTAGGGGGAGGTCGGACTAATGAAAAACTGTTTTTT	CASSVGGGRTNEKLFF
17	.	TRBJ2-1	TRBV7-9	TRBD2	TGTGCCAGCAGCTCTCGGACTAGCGGGAGTTACCCCAATGAGCAGTTCTTC	CASSSRTSGSYPNEQFF
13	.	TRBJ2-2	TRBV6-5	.	TGTGCCAGCAGTTTGGGAGTCGTGGGGGAGCTGTTTTTT	CASSLGVVGELFF
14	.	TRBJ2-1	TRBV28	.	TGTGCCAGCAGTTTGGCAGGGGACCCCCGGGGGCAGTTCTTC	CASSLAGDPRGQFF
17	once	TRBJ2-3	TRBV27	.	TGTGCCAGCAGTTTATTGTACTCGTGGGGGATCGCAGATACGCAGTATTTT	CASSLLYSWGIADTQYF
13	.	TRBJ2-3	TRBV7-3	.	TGTGCCAGCAGCTTAGACCGAACAGATACGCAGTATTTT	CASSLDRTDTQYF
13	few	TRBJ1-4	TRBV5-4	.	TGTGCCAGCAGCTTGAATACGGATGAAAAACTGTTTTTT	CASSLNTDEKLFF
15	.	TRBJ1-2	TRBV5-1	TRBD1	TGCGCCAGCAGGGAGCTTGTAACAGGGGTCGCTGGCTACACCTTC	CASRELVTGVAGYTF
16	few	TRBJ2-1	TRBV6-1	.	TGTGCCAGCAGTGAAGCAATCCGGGAGCCCGACAATGAGCAGTTCTTC	CASSEAIREPDNEQFF
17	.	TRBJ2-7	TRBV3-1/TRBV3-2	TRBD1	TGTGCCAGCAGCCAAGACCCTTACCGGGACAGACCCTACGAGCAGTACTTC	CASSQDPYRDRPYEQYF
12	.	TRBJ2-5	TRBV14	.	TGTGCCAGCAGCCCCACTCGGGGGACCCAGTACTTC	CASSPTRGTQYF
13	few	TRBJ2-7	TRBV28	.	TGTGCCAGCAGCTCCGGGGGGCCCTACGAGCAGTACTTC	CASSSGGPYEQYF
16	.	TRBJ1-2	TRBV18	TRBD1	TGTGCCAGCTCACCATCCGGACAGGGAGTATTCTATGGCTACACCTTC	CASSPSGQGVFYGYTF
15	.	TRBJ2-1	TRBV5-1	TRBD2	TGCGCCAGCAGCTTGGCCGGACTAGCGGGAGGGGAGCAGTTCTTC	CASSLAGLAGGEQFF
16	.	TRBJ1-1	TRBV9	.	TGTGCCAGCAGCGTAGCTACGCTAGGGCCTCAAGCGGAAGCTTTCTTT	CASSVATLGPQAEAFF
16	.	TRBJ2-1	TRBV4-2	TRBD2	TGTGCCAGCAGCCCCACTAGCGGGGGGCGATACAATGAGCAGTTCTTC	CASSPTSGGRYNEQFF
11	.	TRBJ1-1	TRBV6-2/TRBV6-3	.	TGTGCCAGCAGTCAAAGCACTGAAGCTTTCTTT	CASSQSTEAFF
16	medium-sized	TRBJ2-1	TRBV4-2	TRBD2	TGTGCCAGCAGCCTAAATAGCGGGAGCTCCTACAATGAGCAGTTCTTC	CASSLNSGSSYNEQFF
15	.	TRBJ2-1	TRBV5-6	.	TGTGCCAGCAGCCAACAGGGAGGGAGCTACAATGAGCAGTTCTTC	CASSQQGGSYNEQFF
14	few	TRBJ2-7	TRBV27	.	TGTGCCAGCAGTTTAGGGGCAGGAACCTACGAGCAGTACTTC	CASSLGAGTYEQYF
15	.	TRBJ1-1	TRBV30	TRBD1	TGTGCCTGGGAGGGGGACAGGGGGCTGAACACTGAAGCTTTCTTT	CAWEGDRGLNTEAFF
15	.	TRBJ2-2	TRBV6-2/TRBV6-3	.	TGTGCCAGCAGCCCGAGGAGGGGTGGCGCCGGGGAGCTGTTTTTT	CASSPRRGGAGELFF
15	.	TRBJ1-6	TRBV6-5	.	TGTGCCAGCAGTTTAGTGGTCTCCTATAATTCACCCCTCCACTTT	CASSLVVSYNSPLHF
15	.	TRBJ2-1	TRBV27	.	TGTGCCAGCAGTTTGGCGGGGACTTCCTACAATGAGCAGTTCTTC	CASSLAGTSYNEQFF